The sequence of this TCR beta chain was determined in a study of control samples from healthy donors and cancer patients. Clones were read by immunoSEQ multiplex PCR, and TCRdb kept only the in-frame ones, dropping some. The sample consists of 85,000 to 95,000 clones, approximately 82% of them appearing once. The germline CDR1 and CDR2 sequences are MNHEY and SMNVEV (reference sequence). With 5 bases clipped from V and 2 bases from J, the junction kept 5 bases outside the gene matches. The CDR3 totals 16 residues. The sequencing input was blood. The receptor comes from an older woman in good health. This chain joins TRBV27 and TRBJ1-3; 11 bases line up with TRBD1. Here the CDR3 DNA reads TGTGCCAGCAGTAGGGGACAGGGGGGTGCTGGAAACACCATATATTTT. It translates to CASSRGQGGAGNTIYF.